The clone carrying this TCR beta chain occurred a few times. The source of the sample is a study of beta chain features in type 1 diabetes. Without exception, sorted populations had purity beyond 95%. The germline V gene has CDR1 SGHRS and CDR2 YFSETQ. V was cut by 4 bases and J by 0 bases, with 10 bases left in between. The CDR3 has 14 amino acids. Every bit of the isolated RNA underwent reverse transcription, so sequencing read expressed TCRB transcripts. Generated by immunoSEQ multiplex PCR, the TCRdb table keeps only in-frame clones and is missing some. The sample contains 430,000 or so clones, approximately 10% of which appear only once.

The TCR originated in a woman in her late teens or twenties in good health. J is TRBJ1-1 and V is TRBV5-1, with D possibly TRBD1 on 6 matching bases. Sequenced: naive CD4+ T cells from blood. For the CDR3, the DNA is TGCGCCAGCAGCCCGGGACATCTGAACACTGAAGCTTTCTTT. It specifies CASSPGHLNTEAFF.